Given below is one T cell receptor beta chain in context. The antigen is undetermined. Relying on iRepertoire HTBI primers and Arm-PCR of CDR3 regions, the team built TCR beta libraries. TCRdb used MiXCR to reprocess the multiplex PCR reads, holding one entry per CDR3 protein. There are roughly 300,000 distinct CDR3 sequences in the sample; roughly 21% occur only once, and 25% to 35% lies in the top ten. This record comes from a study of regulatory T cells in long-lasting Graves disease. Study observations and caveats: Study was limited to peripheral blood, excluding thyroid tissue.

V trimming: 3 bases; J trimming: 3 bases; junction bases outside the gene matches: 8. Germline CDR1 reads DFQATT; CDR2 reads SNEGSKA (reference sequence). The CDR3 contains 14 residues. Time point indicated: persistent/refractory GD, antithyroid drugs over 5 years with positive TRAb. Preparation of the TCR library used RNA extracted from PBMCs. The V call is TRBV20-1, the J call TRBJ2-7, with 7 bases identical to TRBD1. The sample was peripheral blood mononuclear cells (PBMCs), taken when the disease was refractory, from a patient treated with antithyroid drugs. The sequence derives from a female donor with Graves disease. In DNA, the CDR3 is TGCAGTGCTAGCCCCAGGGGGTCGGACTACGAGCAGTACTTC. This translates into CSASPRGSDYEQYF.